Presented here are 18 T cell receptor beta chains from one specimen sequenced in a study of identical twins. TCRdb reanalysed the 5' RACE reads using MiXCR and keeps one entry per CDR3 protein. Of 400,000 to 550,000 distinct CDR3 sequences detected, more than 13% appear once; the ten largest clones hold about 0.97%. The sample also formed part of further work on yellow fever vaccine responses in identical twins.

The sequencing sample was made of CD4+ T cells sorted from blood. The receptor set was obtained from a woman between 18 and 30 years old in good health.

The chain is built from TRBV14 and TRBJ2-1; 14 bases are shared with TRBD2. Per germline, CDR1 SGHDN and CDR2 FVKESK. This CDR3 region has 16 residues. V lost 1 base and J lost 8; bases outside the gene matches: 4. CDR3 loop: CASSQGGTSGSYEQFF. For the CDR3, the DNA is TGTGCCAGCAGCCAAGGCGGGACTAGCGGGAGTTATGAGCAGTTCTTC.

The chain links TRBV7-2 to TRBJ2-1; 16 nucleotides match TRBD2. CDR1 is SGHTA, CDR2 FQGNSA, per germline. This CDR3 comprises 20 residues. J gave up 7 bases and V 0 bases, and 12 bases lay outside the gene matches. DNA for the CDR3: TGTGCCAGCAGCTTAGCGCTGGGGACTAGCGGGGGGGCGTTCTATAATGAGCAGTTCTTC. This encodes CASSLALGTSGGAFYNEQFF.

In its sample, this clonotype was seen a few times. CDR3 residues: CASSPIAPGGEQYF. The CDR3 nucleotides are TGTGCCAGCAGCCCCATAGCCCCCGGTGGCGAGCAGTACTTC. The chain combines TRBV7-9 with TRBJ2-7; D unresolved. The ends were cut back, 5 bases at V and 6 bases at J, with 17 bases in the middle. Germline lookup yields CDR1 SEHNR and CDR2 FQNEAQ (reference sequence). The CDR3 spans 14 residues. Variable domain in full (rest from reference TRBV7-9 and TRBJ2-7): DTGVSQNPRHKITKRGQNVTFRCDPISEHNRLYWYRQTLGQGPEFLTYFQNEAQLEKSRLLSDRFSAERPKGSFSTLEIQRTEQGDSAMYLCASSPIAPGGEQYFGPGTRLTVT.

This clonotype was seen repeatedly, ten times or more. This chain links TRBV5-1 with TRBJ2-2, with D perhaps matching TRBD1 or TRBD2 (6 bases each). Trimming stripped 2 bases from V and 6 bases from J, with 23 bases between. CDR3 length equals 18 residues. Per germline, CDR1 SGHRS and CDR2 YFSETQ. The CDR3 DNA is TGCGCCAGCAGCTTCCTTGCGGGGACCACAACAGGGTCCGGGGAGCTGTTTTTT. Protein sequence: CASSFLAGTTTGSGELFF.

This clonotype occurred many times. The genes are TRBV6-2 or TRBV6-3 and TRBJ2-1, with 7 nucleotides matching TRBD2. The V gene's germline CDR1 is MNHEY and CDR2 SVGEGT. V shed 4 bases, J shed 7 bases, and the junction held 16 bases outside the gene matches. The CDR3 has 17 residues. The CDR3 loop reads CASSSGRGLQSRNEQFF. The CDR3 region has the DNA TGTGCCAGCAGTTCAGGGAGGGGTCTGCAGTCGAGGAATGAGCAGTTCTTC.

The V call is TRBV19, the J call TRBJ2-2; the D is unclear. The CDR3 has 14 residues. CDR1 is LNHDA and CDR2 is SQIVND in the germline V gene (reference sequence). With 3 bases removed from V and 6 bases from J, the gap between germline ends came to 11 bases. The CDR3 loop is CASSIRHQAGELFF. The CDR3 bases are TGTGCCAGTAGTATCCGACATCAGGCCGGGGAGCTGTTTTTT.

CDR3 nucleotide sequence: TGCAGTGCTAGAGCAGGACGGGAGTTAAACGAGCAGTACTTC. Translating gives CSARAGRELNEQYF. The V gene is TRBV20-1, the J gene TRBJ2-7; TRBD2 might be the D (6 bases). Germline V gives CDR1 DFQATT, CDR2 SNEGSKA (reference sequence). The CDR3 is made up of 14 amino acids. V was cut by 1 base and J by 5 bases, with 15 bases left in between.

The chain carries TRBV7-2 and TRBJ2-2; D possibly uses TRBD1 or TRBD2 (6 bases each). V gave up 0 bases and J gave up 7 bases, with 12 bases separating them. CDR1 and CDR2 (germline): SGHTA, FQGNSA. CDR3 length equals 15 residues. As DNA, the CDR3 is TGTGCCAGCAGCTTAGCCAGGGGCGGGGTCGGGGAGCTGTTTTTT. This translates into CASSLARGGVGELFF.

At least ten counts were recorded for this clonotype. This chain links TRBV4-3 with TRBJ2-3, with D possibly being TRBD1 (6 bases). CDR1 is LGHNA, CDR2 YSLEER, per germline. Trimming cost V 4 bases and J 1 base, with 12 bases left between them. This CDR3 contains 15 residues. CDR3 sequence reads: CASSLATGRTDTQYF. The CDR3 DNA sequence: TGCGCCAGCAGCCTAGCGACAGGACGCACAGATACGCAGTATTTT.

Comments on this clonotype: The junction departs from germline at one end; a sequencing error may be responsible. This chain connects TRBV7-7 to TRBJ1-4, with 7 bases matching TRBD1. Germline CDR1 and CDR2: SSHAT and FNYEAQ (reference sequence). CDR3 length equals 15 residues. As DNA, the CDR3 is TGTGCTAGCAGCTTAACGGGACAGCCAAATGAAAAACTGTTTTTT. Its protein is CASSLTGQPNEKLFF.

The V call is TRBV19, the J call TRBJ2-7; D is possibly TRBD1 (6 bases). V gave up 1 base and J gave up 4 bases, with 14 bases separating them. In germline, CDR1 is LNHDA, CDR2 SQIVND (reference sequence). The CDR3 runs 15 residues. The chain's CDR3 is CASSIAAGDLYEQYF. For the CDR3, the DNA is TGTGCCAGTAGTATAGCAGCAGGGGACCTTTACGAGCAGTACTTC.

Only a few counts were recorded for this clonotype. The V call is TRBV29-1, the J call TRBJ2-7, with D hard to call. The germline gives CDR1 SQVTM, CDR2 ANQGSEA. Deletions cut 4 bases from V and 1 base from J, with 5 bases between. The CDR3 has 11 residues. The CDR3 loop reads CSVAVSYEQYF. The CDR3 DNA sequence: TGCAGCGTTGCTGTTTCCTACGAGCAGTACTTC.

This chain joins TRBV5-6 and TRBJ2-7, with D possibly being TRBD1 or TRBD2 (5 bases each). The CDR3 has 17 amino acids. The V end was cut by 5 bases, the J end by 3 bases, with 24 bases between. The germline V gene has CDR1 SGHDT and CDR2 YYEEEE. The CDR3 loop is CASSPYLTGTASYEQYF. The DNA of the CDR3 is TGTGCCAGCAGTCCCTACCTGACCGGGACGGCGAGCTACGAGCAGTACTTC.

Notes on this clonotype: One end of the junction varies from germline; a read error may be responsible. The genes are TRBV11-2 and TRBJ2-1; D not certain. CDR3 length: 13 residues. Germline V gives CDR1 SGHAT, CDR2 FQNNGV. The CDR3 protein is CPSSLFSDNEQFF. CDR3 nucleotide sequence: TGTCCCAGCAGCTTATTCTCGGACAATGAGCAGTTCTTC.

The rearrangement uses TRBV20-1 and TRBJ2-1; 8 bases agree with TRBD1. V gave up 7 bases and J gave up 4 bases; unmatched junction bases: 9. Germline V gives CDR1 DFQATT, CDR2 SNEGSKA (reference sequence). This CDR3 contains 14 residues. CDR3 in DNA: TGCAGTGTAAGGACAGGGAAGCCTTACAATGAGCAGTTCTTC. It specifies CSVRTGKPYNEQFF.

This clonotype has more than one count but fewer than ten. The V and J genes are TRBV3-1 and TRBJ2-1; tentative D call: TRBD2 (5 bases). The CDR3 loop spans 15 amino acids. CDR1 and CDR2 from the germline V gene are LGHDT and YNNKEL (reference sequence). The V end was cut by 4 bases, the J end by 4 bases, with 14 bases between. The CDR3 DNA is TGTGCCAGCAGCCCCCGGGATTCTAGATACAATGAGCAGTTCTTC. Translation gives CASSPRDSRYNEQFF.

This clonotype has at least ten counts. The chain combines TRBV29-1 with TRBJ1-2, with 10 nucleotides matching TRBD1. The germline V gene encodes CDR1 SQVTM and CDR2 ANQGSEA. CDR3 length: 12 residues. V lost 7 bases and J lost 8; bases outside the gene matches: 7. CDR3 protein: CSGRQGAAGYTF. In DNA, the CDR3 is TGCAGCGGCCGACAGGGGGCGGCAGGCTACACCTTC.

The chain recombines TRBV19 with TRBJ2-2; D possibly corresponds to TRBD1 (5 bases). CDR1 is LNHDA, CDR2 SQIVND, per germline (reference sequence). V was clipped by 3 bases and J by 1 base, with 6 bases between them. The CDR3 is made up of 14 amino acids. The DNA of the CDR3 is TGTGCCAGTAGTATCGGACAGAACACCGGGGAGCTGTTTTTT. Amino acids: CASSIGQNTGELFF.